This passage covers 13 T cell receptor beta chains from one sample sequenced in a study of human T cells and chemical hapten exposure. In TCRdb, the RACE reads were re-called with MiXCR into one record per CDR3 protein. The sample shows a few hundred thousand distinct CDR3 sequences, roughly 6% of them seen only once. Stated time point: patch test 2, 6 weeks after DPC sensitization. This sample's treatment: therapeutic diphenylcyclopropenone sensitization with weekly scalp DPC. This specimen was whole blood, taken in connection with sensitization to the hapten diphenylcyclopropenone (DPC). These receptors were obtained from a young woman with alopecia areata. Some clones in this sample may be carry-over from other donors' samples.

There are a few counts of this clonotype. The J gene is TRBJ1-5, the V gene TRBV28; D possibly corresponds to TRBD1 (6 bases). The CDR3 length is 16 residues. The V gene lost 6 bases and the J gene lost 4 bases, with 19 bases spanning the gap. Germline-derived CDR1 and CDR2 are MDHEN and SYDVKM. This CDR3 is CASSQEGGPKNQPQHF. The CDR3 DNA reads as TGTGCCAGCAGCCAAGAGGGGGGGCCAAAGAATCAGCCCCAGCATTTT.

The table lists this clonotype with many counts. The V and J genes are TRBV6-2 or TRBV6-3 and TRBJ1-5, with 7 bases matching TRBD1. The CDR3 totals 15 residues. The germline CDR1 and CDR2 sequences are MNHEY and SVGEGT. Trimming removed 5 bases from V and 1 base from J; junction bases left unmatched: 5. For the CDR3, the DNA is TGTGCCAGCAGTGGGCAGGGGGAAAGCAATCAGCCCCAGCATTTT. This codes for CASSGQGESNQPQHF.

This clonotype was counted a few times. The chain couples TRBV7-8 to TRBJ1-5; D ambiguous. The ends were cut back, 4 bases at V and 5 bases at J, with 9 bases in the middle. The CDR3 covers 13 residues. Germline V gene data show CDR1 as SGHVS and CDR2 as FQNEAQ. CDR3 in amino acids: CASSSAIYQPQHF. The CDR3 nucleotides are TGTGCCAGCAGCTCCGCCATATATCAGCCCCAGCATTTT.

This clonotype occurred a few times. The chain combines TRBV6-6 with TRBJ2-1; 11 bases fit TRBD1. Germline CDR1 MNHNY, CDR2 SVGAGI (reference sequence). There are 15 residues in the CDR3. The trim removed 10 bases at V and 5 bases at J, leaving 10 bases unmatched. The CDR3 DNA follows: TGTGCCAACGCCCGGGACAGGGGGACCCACAATGAGCAGTTCTTC. This codes for CANARDRGTHNEQFF.

V gene TRBV11-3 combines with J gene TRBJ2-7; D may correspond to TRBD1 or TRBD2 (5 bases each). CDR3 length: 14 amino acids. V gave up 5 bases and J gave up 6 bases, with 17 bases separating them. Per germline, CDR1 SGHNT and CDR2 YENEEA. The CDR3 DNA is TGTGCCAGCAGCCACCCGGGCAGGGCGGGCGAGCAGTACTTC. Amino acids: CASSHPGRAGEQYF.

There are many counts of this clonotype. The chain carries TRBV7-9 and TRBJ1-4; D is unclear. Germline lookup yields CDR1 SEHNR and CDR2 FQNEAQ (reference sequence). There are 16 residues in the CDR3. V was shortened by 4 bases and J by 6 bases, with 18 bases between the two germline ends. CDR3 amino acids: CASSSREISGHEKLFF. In nucleotides, the CDR3 is TGTGCCAGCAGCTCCCGGGAGATCTCCGGGCATGAAAAACTGTTTTTT. Full variable domain (remainder filled in from reference TRBV7-9 and TRBJ1-4): DTGVSQNPRHKITKRGQNVTFRCDPISEHNRLYWYRQTLGQGPEFLTYFQNEAQLEKSRLLSDRFSAERPKGSFSTLEIQRTEQGDSAMYLCASSSREISGHEKLFFGSGTQLSVL.

This clonotype has ten or more counts. The chain combines TRBV28 with TRBJ2-1; 7 bases agree with TRBD2. The CDR3 is made up of 16 amino acids. Trimming took 4 bases from V and 2 from J; bases not matched to a gene: 8. Germline values: CDR1 MDHEN, CDR2 SYDVKM. CDR3 DNA sequence: TGTGCCAGCAGTTCATTGGGGGGGAGGACCTACAATGAGCAGTTCTTC. Amino acid sequence: CASSSLGGRTYNEQFF. The full variable domain, completed using reference TRBV28 and TRBJ2-1, is DVKVTQSSRYLVKRTGEKVFLECVQDMDHENMFWYRQDPGLGLRLIYFSYDVKMKEKGDIPEGYSVSREKKERFSLILESASTNQTSMYLCASSSLGGRTYNEQFFGPGTRLTVL.

This clonotype has a count of ten or more. This chain joins TRBV5-1 and TRBJ1-5; maybe TRBD1 (6 bases). Germline loops: CDR1 SGHRS, CDR2 YFSETQ. V lost 0 bases and J 5 bases, leaving 12 bases between the germline ends. The CDR3 consists of 15 residues. The CDR3 nucleotides are TGCGCCAGCAGCTTGGCAGGGGATTTCTATCAGCCCCAGCATTTT. Translated, it gives CASSLAGDFYQPQHF.

This clonotype was seen more than once but under ten times. The V and J genes are TRBV3-1 and TRBJ2-6, with 8 bases identical to TRBD1. Losses at the gene ends were 5 bases for V and 5 bases for J; bases not matched to a gene: 14. Germline-derived CDR1 and CDR2 are LGHDT and YNNKEL (reference sequence). The CDR3 extends over 18 amino acids. CDR3: CASSSRIGQGSRANVLTF. CDR3 in DNA: TGTGCCAGCAGCTCCCGGATCGGACAGGGCAGCCGGGCCAACGTCCTGACTTTC.

This clonotype has a handful of counts. This chain joins TRBV27 and TRBJ1-2; no clear D gene. The CDR3 runs to 13 residues. V was trimmed by 6 bases and J by 0 bases, leaving 8 bases between them. The germline gives CDR1 MNHEY, CDR2 SMNVEV (reference sequence). Written as DNA, the CDR3 is TGTGCCAGCAGGTCCAACTCTAACTATGGCTACACCTTC. It is translated as CASRSNSNYGYTF.

This clonotype has only a few counts. The chain couples TRBV18 to TRBJ2-3; no clear D gene. V was pared by 3 bases and J by 5 bases, with 12 bases between. The CDR3 sequence is 14 residues long. Germline V gene sequence: CDR1 KGHSH, CDR2 LQKENI. The CDR3 protein is CASSPILAGDTQYF. The CDR3 DNA reads TGTGCCAGCTCACCGATACTCGCTGGAGATACGCAGTATTTT.

This clonotype was recorded many times. This rearrangement joins TRBV29-1 to TRBJ2-3; 9 positions agree with TRBD1. Germline CDR1 is SQVTM and CDR2 is ANQGSEA. This CDR3 comprises 14 residues. V was clipped by 4 bases and J by 3 bases; unmatched bases: 5. CDR3 sequence (DNA): TGCAGCGTTGGAACCGGGACAGGGACAGATACGCAGTATTTT. This sequence encodes CSVGTGTGTDTQYF.

This clonotype was picked up many times. The rearrangement links TRBV7-9 to TRBJ2-3; D gene ambiguous. The CDR3 consists of 15 residues. The germline gives CDR1 SEHNR, CDR2 FQNEAQ (reference sequence). Trimming pared 3 bases from V and 0 bases from J, leaving 10 bases between. The CDR3 sequence is CASSLGRSSTDTQYF. The CDR3 DNA reads as TGTGCCAGCAGCTTGGGCAGGTCTAGCACAGATACGCAGTATTTT. The complete variable domain, with remaining parts taken from reference TRBV7-9 and TRBJ2-3, reads DTGVSQNPRHKITKRGQNVTFRCDPISEHNRLYWYRQTLGQGPEFLTYFQNEAQLEKSRLLSDRFSAERPKGSFSTLEIQRTEQGDSAMYLCASSLGRSSTDTQYFGPGTRLTVL.